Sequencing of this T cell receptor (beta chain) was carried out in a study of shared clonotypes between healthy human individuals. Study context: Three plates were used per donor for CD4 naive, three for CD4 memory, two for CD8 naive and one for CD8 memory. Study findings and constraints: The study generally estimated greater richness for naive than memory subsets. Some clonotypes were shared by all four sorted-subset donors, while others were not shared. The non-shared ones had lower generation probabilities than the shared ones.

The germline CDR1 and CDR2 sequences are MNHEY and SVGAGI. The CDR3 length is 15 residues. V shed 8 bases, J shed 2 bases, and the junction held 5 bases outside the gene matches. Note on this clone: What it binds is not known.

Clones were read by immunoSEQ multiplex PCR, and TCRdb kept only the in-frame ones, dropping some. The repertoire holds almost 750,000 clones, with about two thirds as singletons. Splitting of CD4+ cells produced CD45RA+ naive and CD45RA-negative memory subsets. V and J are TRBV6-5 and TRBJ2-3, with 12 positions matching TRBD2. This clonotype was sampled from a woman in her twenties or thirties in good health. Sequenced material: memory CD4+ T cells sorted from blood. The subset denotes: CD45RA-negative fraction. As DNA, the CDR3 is TGTGCCAGCGGAAGACTAGCGGGGGACACAGATACGCAGTATTTT. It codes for CASGRLAGDTDTQYF.